This T cell receptor (beta chain) was recovered during a study of blood T cells in healthy people across ages. Primed by a sample-barcoded 5' primer and a J-beta primer mix, a second PCR proceeded for roughly 7 to 11 cycles. A single record per CDR3 protein comes from TCRdb applying MiXCR to the 5' RACE reads. Among under 1,000,000 distinct CDR3 sequences listed, about 36% were seen once. Comments on this clonotype: A read error may produce the germline difference seen at one junction end.

Isolated PBMCs totaled at least 6 million in each sample. This TCR derives from a man younger than 35 in good health. Sequenced material: blood.

The CDR3 loop reads CASSRLPGLSNERFF. In DNA form, the CDR3 reads TGCGCCAGCAGCCGCCTACCAGGACTTTCCAATGAGCGGTTCTTC. The V and J genes are TRBV4-1 and TRBJ2-1; tentative D call: TRBD2 (5 bases). CDR3 length: 15 amino acids. Germline V gene lookup returns CDR1 MGHRA and CDR2 YSYEKL.